These 10 T cell receptor beta chains were all obtained from the same sample, sequenced in a study of cytomegalovirus exposure and HLA in healthy donors. The PCR made use of 60 Vbeta and 13 Jbeta primers. Assay: immunoSEQ multiplex PCR; the TCRdb copy retains only in-frame clones and omits some. The sample includes roughly 190,000 clones, approximately 80% seen only once; the top ten take about 1%. Sequencing was carried out using PBMCs. These receptors came from a woman in her thirties or forties in good health and CMV-seronegative.

V is TRBV7-2 and J is TRBJ2-1; TRBD2 is a possible D gene (6 bases). V gave up 0 bases and J gave up 6 bases, with 18 bases separating them. The CDR3 has 17 amino acids. Per germline, CDR1 SGHTA and CDR2 FQGNSA. CDR3 loop: CASSLATYIRDFNEQFF. The CDR3 DNA follows: TGTGCCAGCAGCTTAGCTACCTACATCCGGGACTTCAATGAGCAGTTCTTC.

This chain uses TRBV28 with TRBJ2-3, with a tentative D call TRBD1 (5 bases). This CDR3 comprises 15 residues. The germline V gene has CDR1 MDHEN and CDR2 SYDVKM. The ends were cut back, 5 bases at V and 2 bases at J, with 14 bases in the middle. CDR3: CASSAGSGYTDTQYF. The CDR3 DNA sequence: TGTGCCAGCAGTGCAGGGTCAGGGTACACAGATACGCAGTATTTT. The whole variable domain, remainder taken from reference TRBV28 and TRBJ2-3, is DVKVTQSSRYLVKRTGEKVFLECVQDMDHENMFWYRQDPGLGLRLIYFSYDVKMKEKGDIPEGYSVSREKKERFSLILESASTNQTSMYLCASSAGSGYTDTQYFGPGTRLTVL.

J is TRBJ1-1 and V is TRBV27; a possible D gene is TRBD1 (6 bases). The CDR3 sequence is 14 residues long. Germline CDR1 and CDR2: MNHEY and SMNVEV (reference sequence). V shed 6 bases and J shed 1 base, with 12 bases lying between them. The CDR3 protein is CASRPRTENTEAFF. CDR3 nucleotides: TGTGCCAGCAGGCCGCGGACAGAGAACACTGAAGCTTTCTTT.

The chain's CDR3 is CASSPGLFNTEAFF. The CDR3 DNA reads as TGTGCCAGCAGCCCCGGACTCTTCAACACTGAAGCTTTCTTT. The gene calls are TRBV5-6 and TRBJ1-1; D remains ambiguous. Per the germline V gene, CDR1 is SGHDT and CDR2 is YYEEEE. The V end lost 4 bases, the J end lost 2 bases, and 12 bases lay between the germline ends. CDR3 length: 14 amino acids.

This clone was seen a few times. The V call is TRBV7-9, the J call TRBJ1-1; D is unresolved. Trimming left V 3 bases short and J 3 bases short, with 11 bases between. The CDR3 has 14 residues. Germline loops: CDR1 SEHNR, CDR2 FQNEAQ (reference sequence). This CDR3 is CASSFGESDTEAFF. In DNA form, the CDR3 reads TGTGCCAGCAGCTTCGGGGAAAGTGACACTGAAGCTTTCTTT.

Concerning this clone itself: The identical CDR3 is also encoded by other nucleotide sequences in the sample. This chain links TRBV7-2 with TRBJ1-2; 10 nucleotides line up with TRBD1. V lost 3 bases and J lost 4; bases outside the gene matches: 11. The CDR3 spans 17 residues. CDR1 and CDR2 from the germline V gene are SGHTA and FQGNSA. CDR3 in amino acids: CASSLGTGARVLYGYTF. The CDR3 DNA reads as TGTGCCAGCAGCTTGGGGACAGGGGCCCGGGTCCTCTATGGCTACACCTTC.

The V and J genes are TRBV5-6 and TRBJ2-3, with 7 bases fitting TRBD2. V shed 5 bases, J shed 2 bases, and the junction held 8 bases outside the gene matches. Germline CDR1 and CDR2: SGHDT and YYEEEE. The CDR3 covers 15 residues. In DNA, the CDR3 is TGTGCCAGCAGAGATACGGGAGGCCCCACAGATACGCAGTATTTT. Amino acid sequence: CASRDTGGPTDTQYF.

This clone was seen a few times. The chain is built from TRBV5-1 and TRBJ2-6; 7 bases map to TRBD1. Germline CDR1 SGHRS, CDR2 YFSETQ. Trimming cost V 4 bases and J 1 base; bases outside gene matches: 17. The CDR3 length is 20 residues. The CDR3 protein is CASSLPVRTGRLSGANVLTF. The CDR3 DNA sequence: TGCGCCAGCAGCCTGCCGGTCCGGACAGGTCGGCTTTCTGGGGCCAACGTCCTGACTTTC.

The sample holds a few counts of this clone. V usage is TRBV19 and J usage is TRBJ2-4; D may be TRBD1 (6 bases). Germline loops: CDR1 LNHDA, CDR2 SQIVND (reference sequence). Trimming removed 3 bases from V and 4 bases from J, with 13 bases in between. The CDR3 is 15 amino acids. CDR3 region: CASSMGWTEKNIQYF. The CDR3 DNA is TGTGCCAGTAGTATGGGCTGGACAGAGAAAAACATTCAGTACTTC. Looking up the rest from reference TRBV19 and TRBJ2-4 gives the full variable domain: DGGITQSPKYLFRKEGQNVTLSCEQNLNHDAMYWYRQDPGQGLRLIYYSQIVNDFQKGDIAEGYSVSREKKESFPLTVTSAQKNPTAFYLCASSMGWTEKNIQYFGAGTRLSVL.

This clone has only one observation. This chain links TRBV13 with TRBJ1-1; 10 positions match TRBD1. The CDR3 is 16 residues long. The germline V gene has CDR1 PRHDT and CDR2 FYEKMQ (reference sequence). J lost 3 bases, V lost 3 bases, and 7 bases had no gene match. The CDR3 is CASSFPGQGRDTEAFF. CDR3 nucleotide sequence: TGTGCCAGCAGCTTTCCGGGACAGGGGCGGGACACTGAAGCTTTCTTT. The full variable domain, its missing parts supplied by reference TRBV13 and TRBJ1-1, is AAGVIQSPRHLIKEKRETATLKCYPIPRHDTVYWYQQGPGQDPQFLISFYEKMQSDKGSIPDRFSAQQFSDYHSELNMSSLELGDSALYFCASSFPGQGRDTEAFFGQGTRLTVV.